What follows describes a single TCR beta chain. What it recognizes is unknown. Assay: immunoSEQ multiplex PCR; the TCRdb copy retains only in-frame clones and omits some. In the table there are approximately 98,000 clones, nearly 90% of which are singletons. Germline CDR1 is SGDLS and CDR2 is YYNGEE. The V gene lost 0 bases and the J gene lost 4 bases, with 8 bases spanning the gap. There are 14 residues in the CDR3. The data were taken from a study of Tregs in tolerant kidney transplant recipients. General study points: Tolerant patients' donor-specific Tregs expanded beyond overall Tregs, suggesting antigen-driven growth. Validation in larger populations is needed because few patients were studied. Activated donor B cell expansion appeared to reveal the most relevant donor-specific TCRbeta repertoire. Some patients' samples used different primers over time, so nucleotide sequences weren't comparable.

The chain has TRBV9 and TRBJ2-1, with D maybe TRBD2 (6 bases). The receptor comes from a human donor who received a combined kidney and bone marrow transplant. This specimen consisted of CD4+ T cells from blood, obtained before the transplant. The CDR3 DNA is TGTGCCAGCAGCGTAGAGGCGGGGTACAATGAGCAGTTCTTC. Protein product: CASSVEAGYNEQFF.